The rows below give T cell receptor beta chains drawn from one sample of a study of T cell repertoires in cytomegalovirus infection. No antigen has been identified for these receptors. MiXCR, run by TCRdb on the reads, gives a single entry per CDR3 protein. The sample consists of fewer than 950,000 distinct CDR3 sequences, 30% to 35% of them appearing once. Sequenced here: cultured CD8+ T cells from PBMCs, sampled from culture after CMV antigen stimulation. Receptor source: a human donor in good health (CMV status not recorded). Some clones in this sample may be carry-over from other donors' samples. Each CDR3 is given with its conserved first and last residue. The D gene is left open where the match is weak. Clone size, where shown, is once, few, many, or a class for clones that have expanded.

abundance	v_gene	d_gene	j_gene	CDR3aa	CDR3nt
few	TRBV12-3/TRBV12-4	-	TRBJ2-3	CASSERQGSTDTQYF	TGTGCCAGCAGTGAGAGGCAGGGGAGCACAGATACGCAGTATTTT
many	TRBV28	TRBD1	TRBJ1-3	CASTPGQGDTIYF	TGTGCCAGCACCCCGGGACAGGGGGACACCATATATTTT
-	TRBV27	-	TRBJ2-7	CASSSDRGYFDEQYF	TGTGCCAGCAGTTCGGACAGAGGATACTTCGACGAGCAGTACTTC
-	TRBV10-3	-	TRBJ2-6	CAISGRRAQLSGANVLTF	TGTGCCATCAGTGGAAGGAGGGCGCAACTCTCTGGGGCCAACGTCCTGACTTTC
-	TRBV15	-	TRBJ2-2	CATSRDDVTGELFF	TGTGCCACCAGCAGAGATGATGTAACCGGGGAGCTGTTTTTT
many	TRBV7-8	TRBD2	TRBJ2-3	CASSLGGGRPVDTQYF	TGTGCCAGCAGCTTAGGCGGGGGGCGCCCCGTAGATACGCAGTATTTT
-	TRBV2	TRBD1	TRBJ1-1	CASSDTGQGGLMAMNTEAFF	TGTGCCAGCAGTGATACGGGACAGGGGGGGTTAATGGCCATGAACACTGAAGCTTTCTTT
-	TRBV7-1	-	TRBJ1-3	CASSRTDSSGNTIYF	TGTGCCAGCAGCCGCACGGACAGCTCTGGAAACACCATATATTTT
-	TRBV7-3	-	TRBJ1-2	CASSPLAGGYYGYTF	TGTGCCAGCAGCCCCCTCGCCGGGGGATACTATGGCTACACCTTC
-	TRBV2	TRBD1	TRBJ1-1	CASSEKSGHYQGGAFF	TGTGCCAGCAGTGAGAAATCCGGACACTACCAGGGGGGGGCTTTCTTT
few	TRBV15	TRBD1	TRBJ1-1	CATQLLTGGYTEAFF	TGTGCCACCCAACTGTTGACAGGGGGCTACACTGAAGCTTTCTTT
-	TRBV5-6	-	TRBJ2-4	CASSLAGDIQYF	TGTGCCAGCAGCTTGGCCGGGGACATTCAGTACTTC
-	TRBV7-9	-	TRBJ2-5	CASSPNVGERRGTQYF	TGTGCCAGCAGCCCAAACGTGGGTGAACGGCGCGGGACCCAGTACTTC
-	TRBV27	-	TRBJ2-3	CASSFSQDTQYF	TGTGCCAGCAGTTTCTCCCAAGATACGCAGTATTTT
-	TRBV24-1	TRBD1	TRBJ1-1	CATSPTGRGKAFF	TGTGCCACCAGCCCGACAGGGCGAGGAAAAGCTTTCTTT
-	TRBV27	-	TRBJ2-7	CASSFGSGAYYEQYF	TGTGCCAGCAGTTTTGGGTCAGGGGCCTACTACGAGCAGTACTTC
few	TRBV5-5	TRBD1	TRBJ2-2	CASSLQGAWELFF	TGTGCCAGCAGTCTACAGGGGGCGTGGGAGCTGTTTTTT
many	TRBV7-2	-	TRBJ1-2	CASSLVAEPSANYGYTF	TGTGCCAGCAGCTTAGTGGCGGAACCCTCAGCTAACTATGGCTACACCTTC
-	TRBV6-5	TRBD2	TRBJ2-1	CASSYSGLAVNEQFF	TGTGCCAGCAGTTACTCGGGACTAGCAGTCAATGAGCAGTTCTTC
-	TRBV12-3/TRBV12-4	TRBD1	TRBJ2-7	CASSLHRDRASYEQYF	TGTGCCAGCAGTTTACACCGGGACAGAGCTTCCTACGAGCAGTACTTC
few	TRBV10-3	-	TRBJ1-1	CAISESGQGAFF	TGTGCCATCAGTGAGTCGGGGCAGGGAGCTTTCTTT
-	TRBV12-3/TRBV12-4	-	TRBJ1-4	CASSLGRPGGEKLFF	TGTGCCAGCAGTTTAGGGCGGCCGGGTGGAGAAAAACTGTTTTTT
-	TRBV7-6	-	TRBJ2-3	CASSLWGGQGDTQYF	TGTGCCAGCAGCTTATGGGGGGGCCAGGGAGATACGCAGTATTTT
-	TRBV7-9	TRBD1	TRBJ2-3	CASSPLDRPTSTDTQYF	TGTGCCAGCAGCCCCTTGGACAGGCCAACTAGCACAGATACGCAGTATTTT
many	TRBV7-2	-	TRBJ2-5	CASSLGGRVTQYF	TGTGCCAGCAGCTTAGGAGGCCGAGTCACCCAGTACTTC
few	TRBV7-6	TRBD2	TRBJ2-1	CASSLAGDGTSPVDEQFF	TGTGCCAGCAGCTTAGCCGGTGATGGGACTAGCCCAGTTGATGAGCAGTTCTTC
many	TRBV7-2	-	TRBJ2-3	CASTNPPTDTQYF	TGTGCCAGCACCAATCCTCCGACAGATACGCAGTATTTT
many	TRBV6-1	-	TRBJ1-5	CASSEWNRAHLPQHF	TGTGCCAGCAGTGAATGGAACAGGGCGCATCTGCCCCAGCATTTT
-	TRBV11-3	TRBD2	TRBJ2-1	CASSPRLAPGGEQFF	TGTGCCAGCAGCCCCAGACTAGCGCCGGGAGGCGAGCAGTTCTTC
once	TRBV5-1	TRBD1	TRBJ1-2	CASKEGQGGYGYTF	TGCGCCAGCAAGGAGGGACAGGGAGGCTATGGCTACACCTTC
few	TRBV14	-	TRBJ1-2	CASSQDRRAGDYGYTF	TGTGCCAGCAGCCAAGATCGGAGGGCAGGAGATTATGGCTACACCTTC
-	TRBV4-1	TRBD1	TRBJ2-2	CASSQSGQGYTGELFF	TGCGCCAGCAGCCAATCGGGACAGGGGTACACCGGGGAGCTGTTTTTT
-	TRBV4-1	-	TRBJ1-1	CASSQDNERRNTEAFF	TGCGCCAGCAGCCAAGATAACGAGAGGAGGAACACTGAAGCTTTCTTT
few	TRBV23-1	-	TRBJ2-3	CASISRGDTQYF	TGCGCCAGCATTTCCAGAGGGGATACGCAGTATTTT
few	TRBV6-2/TRBV6-3	-	TRBJ1-1	CASSYPFYVREDTEAFF	TGTGCCAGCAGTTACCCTTTTTACGTCCGGGAGGACACTGAAGCTTTCTTT
few	TRBV6-2/TRBV6-3	-	TRBJ1-1	CASSYPANTEAFF	TGTGCCAGCAGTTATCCGGCTAACACTGAAGCTTTCTTT
-	TRBV9	-	TRBJ2-5	CASSVGPPRWQETQYF	TGTGCCAGCAGCGTAGGCCCCCCTCGGTGGCAAGAGACCCAGTACTTC
-	TRBV6-2/TRBV6-3	TRBD1	TRBJ1-2	CASGDPPGQGIYGYTF	TGTGCCAGCGGGGATCCTCCGGGACAGGGGATCTATGGCTACACCTTC
-	TRBV19	-	TRBJ2-3	CASSMAGVGTDTQYF	TGTGCCAGTAGTATGGCAGGGGTTGGTACAGATACGCAGTATTTT
few	TRBV2	-	TRBJ1-2	CASSNYQGDYGYTF	TGTGCCAGCAGTAACTATCAAGGGGACTATGGCTACACCTTC
-	TRBV19	-	TRBJ1-5	CASSGGRNRVSNQPQHF	TGTGCAAGTAGCGGAGGTCGTAACAGGGTTAGCAATCAGCCCCAGCATTTT
many	TRBV7-8	-	TRBJ1-5	CASSSAGRGAVQPQHF	TGTGCCAGCAGCTCCGCTGGGCGGGGGGCTGTTCAGCCCCAGCATTTT
few	TRBV13	-	TRBJ1-1	CASSFGGAEFEAFF	TGTGCCAGCAGTTTCGGGGGCGCCGAGTTTGAAGCTTTCTTT
once	TRBV19	TRBD1	TRBJ1-1	CASSRAGTGTEAFF	TGTGCCAGTAGTCGAGCCGGGACAGGCACTGAAGCTTTCTTT
few	TRBV10-3	-	TRBJ1-1	CAISGGSMNTEAFF	TGTGCCATCAGCGGGGGCTCCATGAACACTGAAGCTTTCTTT
-	TRBV27	TRBD2	TRBJ2-3	CASSSAGGQSDTQYF	TGTGCCAGCAGTTCGGCGGGGGGGCAGTCAGATACGCAGTATTTT
-	TRBV9	-	TRBJ2-2	CASSVGGYTGELFF	TGTGCCAGCAGCGTTGGGGGGTACACCGGGGAGCTGTTTTTT
few	TRBV28	-	TRBJ1-2	CASSLGRAELYGYTF	TGTGCCAGCAGTTTAGGTAGGGCCGAACTTTATGGCTACACCTTC
few	TRBV2	-	TRBJ1-5	CASSEQHQPQHF	TGTGCCAGCAGTGAACAACATCAGCCCCAGCATTTT
few	TRBV3-1	-	TRBJ1-2	CASSQDSRFGTNGYTF	TGTGCCAGCAGCCAAGATAGTAGATTTGGGACAAATGGCTACACCTTC
few	TRBV27	-	TRBJ2-1	CASSLTKSYNEQFF	TGTGCCAGCAGTTTAACCAAATCCTACAATGAGCAGTTCTTC
-	TRBV2	TRBD1	TRBJ2-1	CASSELGTGDPVGNEQFF	TGTGCCAGCAGTGAACTTGGGACAGGGGACCCAGTTGGGAATGAGCAGTTCTTC
-	TRBV10-3	TRBD1	TRBJ1-2	CAISESGQGDYGYTF	TGTGCCATCAGTGAGTCGGGACAGGGCGACTATGGCTACACCTTC
-	TRBV10-3	TRBD1	TRBJ1-2	CAISESGTGEYYGYTF	TGTGCCATCAGTGAGTCGGGGACAGGAGAATACTATGGCTACACCTTC
few	TRBV11-1	-	TRBJ2-1	CASSLARLDGNEQFF	TGTGCCAGCAGCTTAGCAAGGCTAGATGGCAATGAGCAGTTCTTC